This T cell receptor beta chain was sequenced in a study of vaccination and CD4 T cells after COVID-19. Cultured CD4+ T-cell DNA underwent Oncomine TCR Beta short-read sequencing. From the PCR reads, TCRdb called clonotypes with MiXCR, one entry per CDR3 protein. The sample has some 16,000 distinct CDR3 sequences; roughly 45% are singletons. As to this clonotype: What it recognizes is unknown.

CDR3 size: 12 residues. Trimming removed 6 bases from V and 5 bases from J, with 10 bases in between. CDR1 is MNHNS, CDR2 SASEGT, per germline. The treatment denotes: approximately 11-day PBMC culture with coronavirus spike peptide pools or control peptides (ViraFEST assay). V usage is TRBV6-1 and J usage is TRBJ2-5; maybe TRBD2 (5 bases). The TCR comes from a human donor who had recovered from COVID-19. The sequenced sample was CD4+ T cells from blood, cultured in vitro. The CDR3 DNA sequence: TGTGCCAGCAGGGAACGGGGTGAGACCCAGTACTTC. Protein sequence: CASRERGETQYF.